Shown below are 19 T cell receptor beta chains from a single sample sequenced in a study of T cell repertoires in cytomegalovirus infection. TCRdb recomputed calls from the reads with MiXCR, one row per CDR3 protein. In the table there are about 530,000 distinct CDR3 sequences, 26% of which are singletons. What was sequenced was PBMCs. Every receptor here comes from a human donor in good health (CMV status not recorded). Some clones in this sample may be carry-over from other donors' samples.

This clonotype was seen a single time. V gene TRBV7-6 combines with J gene TRBJ2-7; possible D gene TRBD1, 6 bases. The germline V and J ends were trimmed by 2 bases and 2 bases, with 13 bases remaining between them. CDR3 size: 15 residues. Germline CDR1 SGHVS, CDR2 FNYEAQ. CDR3 in amino acids: CASSLSRDNPYEQYF. The CDR3 DNA reads TGTGCCAGCAGCTTATCCCGGGACAACCCCTACGAGCAGTACTTC.

This clonotype was seen a few times. V usage is TRBV14 and J usage is TRBJ1-2; D gene unclear. CDR3 length: 14 amino acids. Germline V CDR1 and CDR2: SGHDN, FVKESK. V lost 3 bases and J lost 4, with 12 bases in between. The CDR3 region has the DNA TGTGCCAGCAGCCAGGGATTAATAGCCTATGGCTACACCTTC. It yields the protein CASSQGLIAYGYTF. The full variable domain, rest sourced from reference TRBV14 and TRBJ1-2, is EAGVTQFPSHSVIEKGQTVTLRCDPISGHDNLYWYRRVMGKEIKFLLHFVKESKQDESGMPNNRFLAERTGGTYSTLKVQPAELEDSGVYFCASSQGLIAYGYTFGSGTRLTVV.

This clonotype was detected a few times. V gene TRBV6-2 or TRBV6-3 combines with J gene TRBJ2-1, with D perhaps matching TRBD2 (6 bases). V was pared by 0 bases and J by 7 bases, with 13 bases between. This CDR3 is 15 amino acids long. CDR1 is MNHEY, CDR2 SVGEGT, per germline. Written as DNA, the CDR3 is TGTGCCAGCAGTTACTCCGGGGGTTTGATAAATGAGCAGTTCTTC. Its protein product is CASSYSGGLINEQFF.

At least ten counts were recorded for this clonotype. The rearrangement links TRBV7-2 to TRBJ2-3; TRBD2 matches 14 bases. The CDR3 is 19 amino acids. V lost 4 bases and J lost 3; bases outside the gene matches: 12. The germline gives CDR1 SGHTA, CDR2 FQGNSA. CDR3 nucleotides: TGTGCCAGCAGCTCAGCCGGGACTAGCGGGAGCCGGCTGACAGATACGCAGTATTTT. As protein: CASSSAGTSGSRLTDTQYF.

The chain uses TRBV28 and TRBJ2-5; no reliable D call. CDR3 length equals 16 residues. Deletions cut 5 bases from V and 1 base from J, with 17 bases between. Germline-derived CDR1 and CDR2 are MDHEN and SYDVKM. The DNA for the CDR3 is TGTGCCAGCAGTCCCCGTTCACTAATGTCCCAAGAGACCCAGTACTTC. This translates into CASSPRSLMSQETQYF.

This clonotype was seen ten or more times. The chain links TRBV7-2 to TRBJ1-4; 7 nucleotides line up with TRBD1. Germline V gives CDR1 SGHTA, CDR2 FQGNSA. J lost 0 bases, V lost 5 bases, and 6 bases had no gene match. The CDR3 length is 16 residues. CDR3 sequence reads: CASSTGQFATNEKLFF. The CDR3 coding sequence is TGTGCCAGCAGCACGGGACAGTTTGCAACTAATGAAAAACTGTTTTTT.

The CDR3 sequence is CASSVSAGTRLNTQYF. CDR3 nucleotide sequence: TGTGCCAGCAGTGTTTCCGCCGGGACACGGTTAAATACGCAGTATTTT. This chain links TRBV27 with TRBJ2-3; tentative D call: TRBD1 (6 bases). Germline CDR1 MNHEY, CDR2 SMNVEV (reference sequence). The length of the CDR3 is 16 residues. Between the trimmed V and J ends, which lost 5 bases and 7 bases, there was a span of 22 bases.

This clonotype was observed at least ten times. The rearrangement links TRBV7-3 to TRBJ2-3; TRBD2 aligns across 8 bases. This CDR3 contains 13 residues. V lost 7 bases and J lost 2; bases outside the gene matches: 2. In germline, CDR1 is SGHTA, CDR2 FQGTGA. Written as DNA, the CDR3 is TGTGCCAGCACAGCGGGGGTCACAGATACGCAGTATTTT. Its translation: CASTAGVTDTQYF.

The table lists this clonotype with many counts. V and J are TRBV7-2 and TRBJ2-2; a weak D match, TRBD2 (5 bases). Per the germline V gene, CDR1 is SGHTA and CDR2 is FQGNSA. Trimming removed 2 bases from V and 4 bases from J, with 11 bases in between. The CDR3 is made up of 15 amino acids. This chain's CDR3 is CASSLSPRGTGELFF. CDR3 DNA: TGTGCCAGCAGCTTATCCCCCCGGGGCACCGGGGAGCTGTTTTTT.

This chain links TRBV6-8 with TRBJ2-7, with TRBD2 identical over 11 bases. This CDR3 spans 17 amino acids. The V segment lost 6 bases and the J segment 4 bases; nucleotides outside the gene matches: 14. The germline V gene encodes CDR1 MNHGY and CDR2 SAAAGT. This CDR3 reads CASSHHPGLAGIYEQYF. The DNA of the CDR3 is TGTGCCAGCAGCCACCACCCCGGACTAGCGGGTATATACGAGCAGTACTTC.

The chain recombines TRBV12-3 or TRBV12-4 with TRBJ2-3, with 10 bases matching TRBD2. Trimming removed 6 bases from V and 4 bases from J; junction bases left unmatched: 13. The CDR3 is made up of 17 amino acids. CDR3 region: CASRPNLLAGEADTQYF. In DNA form, the CDR3 reads TGTGCCAGCAGGCCTAACCTTCTAGCGGGGGAGGCAGATACGCAGTATTTT.

The V gene is TRBV5-1, the J gene TRBJ2-1, with no clear D. Trimming left V 4 bases short and J 3 bases short, with 20 bases between. The CDR3 length is 17 residues. The V gene's germline CDR1 is SGHRS and CDR2 YFSETQ. This chain's CDR3 is CASSLTVQSTFYNEQFF. Here the CDR3 DNA reads TGCGCCAGCAGCCTGACCGTACAGTCGACCTTCTACAATGAGCAGTTCTTC. The full variable domain, its missing parts supplied by reference TRBV5-1 and TRBJ2-1, is KAGVTQTPRYLIKTRGQQVTLSCSPISGHRSVSWYQQTPGQGLQFLFEYFSETQRNKGNFPGRFSGRQFSNSRSEMNVSTLELGDSALYLCASSLTVQSTFYNEQFFGPGTRLTVL.

This clonotype was seen repeatedly, ten times or more. The CDR3 protein is CASSLDQRNYGYTF. The CDR3 nucleotides are TGTGCCAGCAGCTTAGACCAGAGAAACTATGGCTACACCTTC. This chain joins TRBV7-8 and TRBJ1-2; no definite D call. Deletions cut 1 base from V and 2 bases from J, with 8 bases between. Germline assignment: CDR1 SGHVS and CDR2 FQNEAQ. This CDR3 spans 14 amino acids.

This clonotype was detected many times. The chain recombines TRBV7-2 with TRBJ2-5; tentatively, D is TRBD1 or TRBD2 (6 bases each). Germline V gene lookup returns CDR1 SGHTA and CDR2 FQGNSA. The CDR3 extends over 13 amino acids. Trimming stripped 8 bases from V and 5 bases from J, with 15 bases between. CDR3 loop: CASLVGGAETQYF. In DNA, the CDR3 is TGTGCCAGCCTCGTGGGGGGCGCCGAGACCCAGTACTTC. Drawing the rest from reference TRBV7-2 and TRBJ2-5, the complete variable domain is GAGVSQSPSNKVTEKGKDVELRCDPISGHTALYWYRQSLGQGLEFLIYFQGNSAPDKSGLPSDRFSAERTGGSVSTLTIQRTQQEDSAVYLCASLVGGAETQYFGPGTRLLVL.

Many counts were recorded for this clonotype. The chain employs TRBV7-2 and TRBJ2-7, with D unclear. The CDR3 totals 14 residues. Germline lookup yields CDR1 SGHTA and CDR2 FQGNSA. Trimming took 1 base from V and 1 from J, leaving 8 bases between them. CDR3 coding DNA: TGTGCCAGCAGCTTAGAGGTCCAGTCCTACGAGCAGTACGTC. This encodes CASSLEVQSYEQYV.

This rearrangement joins TRBV25-1 to TRBJ2-1, with 9 bases lining up with TRBD2. The CDR3 totals 17 residues. The J segment lost 3 bases and the V segment lost 5 bases, leaving 11 bases of the junction unmatched. Germline loops: CDR1 MGHDK, CDR2 SYGVNS. The CDR3 coding sequence is TGTGCCAGCAGTTACCAGAGCGGGGGGACACTCTACAATGAGCAGTTCTTC. As protein: CASSYQSGGTLYNEQFF.

The chain uses TRBV11-3 and TRBJ2-7, with D maybe TRBD1 (6 bases). Germline CDR1 reads SGHNT; CDR2 reads YENEEA. Trimming shortened V by 6 bases and J by 5 bases, and 17 bases separated the two germline ends. The CDR3 sequence is 14 residues long. CDR3 nucleotide sequence: TGTGCCAGCAGGCGGCCGGCAGGGGACGACGAGCAGTACGTC. Protein sequence: CASRRPAGDDEQYV.

The chain joins TRBV6-2 or TRBV6-3 to TRBJ2-7; 7 nucleotides agree with TRBD2. Germline V gene lookup returns CDR1 MNHEY and CDR2 SVGEGT. Trimming cost V 4 bases and J 0 bases; bases outside gene matches: 12. CDR3 size: 17 residues. The CDR3 DNA reads as TGTGCCAGCAGTTCCATCCGTATAGCGGGCAACTCCTACGAGCAGTACTTC. This encodes CASSSIRIAGNSYEQYF.

This clonotype was observed a handful of times. This chain joins TRBV7-2 and TRBJ2-2; weak D call: TRBD2 (5 bases). The germline CDR1 and CDR2 sequences are SGHTA and FQGNSA. The CDR3 extends over 15 amino acids. Trimming took off 5 bases at V and 1 base at J, with 11 bases between the two ends. This CDR3 reads CASSARTENTGELFF. CDR3 DNA sequence: TGTGCCAGCAGCGCTCGGACTGAGAACACCGGGGAGCTGTTTTTT.